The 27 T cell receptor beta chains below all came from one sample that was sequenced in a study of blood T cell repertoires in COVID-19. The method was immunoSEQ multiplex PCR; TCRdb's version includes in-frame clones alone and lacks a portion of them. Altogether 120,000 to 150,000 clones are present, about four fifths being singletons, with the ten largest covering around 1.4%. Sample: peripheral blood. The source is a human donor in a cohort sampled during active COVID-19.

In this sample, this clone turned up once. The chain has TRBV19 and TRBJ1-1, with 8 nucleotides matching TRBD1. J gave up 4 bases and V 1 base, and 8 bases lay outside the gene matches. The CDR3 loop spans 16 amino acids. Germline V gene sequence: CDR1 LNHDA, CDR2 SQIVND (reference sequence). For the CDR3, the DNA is TGTGCCAGTAGTATAGGACAGGGGCGGGCTGGCACTGAAGCTTTCTTT. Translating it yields CASSIGQGRAGTEAFF.

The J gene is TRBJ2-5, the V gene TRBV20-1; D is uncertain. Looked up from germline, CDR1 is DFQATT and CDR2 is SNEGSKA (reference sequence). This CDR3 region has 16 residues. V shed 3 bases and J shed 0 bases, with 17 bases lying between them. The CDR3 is CSASRGGTGNQETQYF. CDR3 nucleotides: TGCAGTGCTAGTAGAGGCGGAACCGGTAACCAAGAGACCCAGTACTTC.

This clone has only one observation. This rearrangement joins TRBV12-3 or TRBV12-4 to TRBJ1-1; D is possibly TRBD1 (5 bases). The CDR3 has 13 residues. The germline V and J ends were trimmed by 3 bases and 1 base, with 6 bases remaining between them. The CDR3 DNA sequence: TGTGCCAGCAGTTTGGACAAGAACACTGAAGCTTTCTTT. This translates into CASSLDKNTEAFF.

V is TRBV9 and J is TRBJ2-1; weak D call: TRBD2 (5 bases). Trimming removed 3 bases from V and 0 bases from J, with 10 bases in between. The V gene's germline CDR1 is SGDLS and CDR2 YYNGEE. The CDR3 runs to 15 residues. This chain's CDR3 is CASSGGVSSYNEQFF. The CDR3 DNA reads TGTGCCAGCAGCGGGGGAGTCAGCTCCTACAATGAGCAGTTCTTC.

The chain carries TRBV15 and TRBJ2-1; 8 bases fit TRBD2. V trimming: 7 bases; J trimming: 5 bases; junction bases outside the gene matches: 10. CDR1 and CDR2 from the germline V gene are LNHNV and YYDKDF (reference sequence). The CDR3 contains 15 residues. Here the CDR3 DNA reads TGTGCCACCACCGGCCGAAGCGGGAGAGACAATGAGCAGTTCTTC. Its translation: CATTGRSGRDNEQFF.

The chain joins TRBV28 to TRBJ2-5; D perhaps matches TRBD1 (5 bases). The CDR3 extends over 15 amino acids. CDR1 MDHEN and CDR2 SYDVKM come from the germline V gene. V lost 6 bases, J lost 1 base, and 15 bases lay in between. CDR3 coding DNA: TGTGCCAGCAGCCTGGGGCCGGGTACCCAAGAGACCCAGTACTTC. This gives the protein CASSLGPGTQETQYF.

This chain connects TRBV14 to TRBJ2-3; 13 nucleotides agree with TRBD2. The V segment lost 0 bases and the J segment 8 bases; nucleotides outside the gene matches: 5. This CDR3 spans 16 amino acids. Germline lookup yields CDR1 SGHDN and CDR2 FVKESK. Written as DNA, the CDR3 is TGTGCCAGCAGCCAAGAACGACGACTAGCGGGAGGTACGCAGTATTTT. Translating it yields CASSQERRLAGGTQYF. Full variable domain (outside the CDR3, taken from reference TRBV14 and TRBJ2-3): EAGVTQFPSHSVIEKGQTVTLRCDPISGHDNLYWYRRVMGKEIKFLLHFVKESKQDESGMPNNRFLAERTGGTYSTLKVQPAELEDSGVYFCASSQERRLAGGTQYFGPGTRLTVL.

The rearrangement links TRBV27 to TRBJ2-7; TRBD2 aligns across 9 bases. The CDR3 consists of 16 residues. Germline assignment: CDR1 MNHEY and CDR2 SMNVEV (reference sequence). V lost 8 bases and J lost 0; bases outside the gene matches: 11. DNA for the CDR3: TGTGCCAGCCGACTAGCGGCGTCTCCTAGCTCCTACGAGCAGTACTTC. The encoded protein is CASRLAASPSSYEQYF.

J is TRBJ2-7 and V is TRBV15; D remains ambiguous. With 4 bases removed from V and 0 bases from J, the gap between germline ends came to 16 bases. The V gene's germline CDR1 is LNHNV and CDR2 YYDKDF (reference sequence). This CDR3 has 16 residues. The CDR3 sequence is CATSINPSRSSYEQYF. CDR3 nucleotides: TGTGCCACCAGCATAAACCCTAGTCGAAGCTCCTACGAGCAGTACTTC.

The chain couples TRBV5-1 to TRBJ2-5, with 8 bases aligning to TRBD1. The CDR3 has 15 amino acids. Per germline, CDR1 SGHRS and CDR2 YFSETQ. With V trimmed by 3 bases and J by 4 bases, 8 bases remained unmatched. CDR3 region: CASSSGGAGAETQYF. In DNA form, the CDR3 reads TGCGCCAGCAGCTCAGGGGGCGCAGGGGCAGAGACCCAGTACTTC.

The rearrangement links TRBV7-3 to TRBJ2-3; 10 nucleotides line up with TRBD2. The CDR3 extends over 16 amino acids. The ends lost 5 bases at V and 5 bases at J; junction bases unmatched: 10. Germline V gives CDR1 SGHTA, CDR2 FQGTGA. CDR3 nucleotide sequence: TGTGCCAGCAGCCCACAAGCGGGAGGGCTTGGAGATACGCAGTATTTT. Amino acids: CASSPQAGGLGDTQYF.

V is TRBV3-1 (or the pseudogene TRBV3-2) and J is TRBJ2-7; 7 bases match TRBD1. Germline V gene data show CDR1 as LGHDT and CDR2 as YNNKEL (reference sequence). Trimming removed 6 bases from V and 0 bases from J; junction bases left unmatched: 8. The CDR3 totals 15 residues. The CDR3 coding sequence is TGTGCCAGCAGGAGATCCCGGGACAGCTCCTACGAGCAGTACTTC. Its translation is CASRRSRDSSYEQYF.

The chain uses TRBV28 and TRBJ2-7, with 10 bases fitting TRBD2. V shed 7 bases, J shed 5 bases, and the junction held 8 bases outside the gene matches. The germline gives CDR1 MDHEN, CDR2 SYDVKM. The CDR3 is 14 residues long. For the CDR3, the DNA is TGTGCCAGCAAAGGTGAAGCGGGAGGGAACGAGCAGTACTTC. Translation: CASKGEAGGNEQYF.

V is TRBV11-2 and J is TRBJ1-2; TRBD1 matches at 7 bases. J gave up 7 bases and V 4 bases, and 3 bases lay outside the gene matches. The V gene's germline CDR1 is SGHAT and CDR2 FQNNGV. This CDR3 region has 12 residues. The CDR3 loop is CASSSEGAGYTF. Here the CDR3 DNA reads TGTGCCAGCAGCTCCGAGGGGGCTGGCTACACCTTC.

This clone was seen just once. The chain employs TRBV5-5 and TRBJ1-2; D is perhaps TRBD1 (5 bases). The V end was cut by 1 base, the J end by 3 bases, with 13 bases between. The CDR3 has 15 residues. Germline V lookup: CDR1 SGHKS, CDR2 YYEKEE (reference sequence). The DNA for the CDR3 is TGTGCCAGCAGCTTGAGACTCCAGGGCGACTATGGCTACACCTTC. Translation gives CASSLRLQGDYGYTF. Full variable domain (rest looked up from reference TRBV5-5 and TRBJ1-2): DAGVTQSPTHLIKTRGQQVTLRCSPISGHKSVSWYQQVLGQGPQFIFQYYEKEERGRGNFPDRFSARQFPNYSSELNVNALLLGDSALYLCASSLRLQGDYGYTFGSGTRLTVV.

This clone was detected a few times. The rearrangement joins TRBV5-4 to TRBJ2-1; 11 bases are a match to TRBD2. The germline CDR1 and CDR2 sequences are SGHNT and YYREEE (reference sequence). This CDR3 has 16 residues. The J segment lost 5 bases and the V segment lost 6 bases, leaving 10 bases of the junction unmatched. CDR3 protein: CASTEGRLAGNNEQFF. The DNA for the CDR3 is TGTGCCAGCACCGAAGGTAGACTAGCGGGAAACAATGAGCAGTTCTTC.

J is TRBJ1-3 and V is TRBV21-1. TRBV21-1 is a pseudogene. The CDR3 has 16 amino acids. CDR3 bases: TGTGCCAGCAGCCCTCACCGGGGGGAGGTAGGAAACACCATATATTTT. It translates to CASSPHRGEVGNTIYF.

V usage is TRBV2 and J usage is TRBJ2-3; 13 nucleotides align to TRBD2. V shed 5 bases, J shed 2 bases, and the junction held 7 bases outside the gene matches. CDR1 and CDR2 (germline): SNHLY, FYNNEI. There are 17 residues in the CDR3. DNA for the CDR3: TGTGCCAGCAGTACTACTGGACTAGCGGGAGACACAGATACGCAGTATTTT. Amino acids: CASSTTGLAGDTDTQYF.

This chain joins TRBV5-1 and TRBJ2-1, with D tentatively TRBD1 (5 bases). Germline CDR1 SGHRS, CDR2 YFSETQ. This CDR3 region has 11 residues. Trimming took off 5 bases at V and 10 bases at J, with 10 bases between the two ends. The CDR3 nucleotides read TGCGCCAGCAGACAGGTTTCCGAGCAGTTCTTC. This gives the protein CASRQVSEQFF.

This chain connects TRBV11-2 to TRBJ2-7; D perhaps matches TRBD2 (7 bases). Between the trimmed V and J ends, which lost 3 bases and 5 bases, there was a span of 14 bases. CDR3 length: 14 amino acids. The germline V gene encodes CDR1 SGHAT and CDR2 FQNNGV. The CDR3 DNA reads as TGTGCCAGCAGCTTGGGGGGGGCGCTTAACGAGCAGTACTTC. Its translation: CASSLGGALNEQYF.

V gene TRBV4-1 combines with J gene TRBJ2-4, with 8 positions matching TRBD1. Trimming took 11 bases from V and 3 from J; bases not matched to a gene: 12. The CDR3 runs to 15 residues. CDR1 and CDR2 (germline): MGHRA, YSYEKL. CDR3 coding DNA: TGCGCCCCCCGCCGGCAGGGGGCGGGCAAAAACATTCAGTACTTC. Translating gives CAPRRQGAGKNIQYF.

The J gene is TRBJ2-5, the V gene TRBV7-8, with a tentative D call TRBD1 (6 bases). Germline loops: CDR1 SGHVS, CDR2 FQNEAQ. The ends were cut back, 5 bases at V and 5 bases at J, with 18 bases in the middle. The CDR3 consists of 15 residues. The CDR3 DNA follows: TGTGCCAGCAGCGCGCGACAGGTCTCAGGGGAGACCCAGTACTTC. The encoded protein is CASSARQVSGETQYF.

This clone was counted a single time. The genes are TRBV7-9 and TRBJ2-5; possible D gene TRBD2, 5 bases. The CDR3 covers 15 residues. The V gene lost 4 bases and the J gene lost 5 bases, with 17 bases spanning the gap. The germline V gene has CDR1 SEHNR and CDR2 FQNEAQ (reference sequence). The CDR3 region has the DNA TGTGCCAGCAGCTCGGACGGAATCTCGGGGGAGACCCAGTACTTC. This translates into CASSSDGISGETQYF.

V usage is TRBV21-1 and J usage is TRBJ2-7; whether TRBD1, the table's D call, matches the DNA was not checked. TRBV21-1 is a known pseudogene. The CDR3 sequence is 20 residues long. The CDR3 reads CASSRKEGAAGPRASYEQYF. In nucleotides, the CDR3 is TGTGCCAGCAGCAGGAAGGAGGGGGCCGCTGGTCCGAGAGCTTCCTACGAGCAGTACTTC.

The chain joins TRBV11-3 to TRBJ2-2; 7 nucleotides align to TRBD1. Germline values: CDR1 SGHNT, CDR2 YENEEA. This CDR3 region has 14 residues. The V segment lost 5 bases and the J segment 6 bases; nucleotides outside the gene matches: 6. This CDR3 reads CASSPTGTAGELFF. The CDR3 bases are TGTGCCAGCAGCCCGACAGGGACGGCCGGGGAGCTGTTTTTT.

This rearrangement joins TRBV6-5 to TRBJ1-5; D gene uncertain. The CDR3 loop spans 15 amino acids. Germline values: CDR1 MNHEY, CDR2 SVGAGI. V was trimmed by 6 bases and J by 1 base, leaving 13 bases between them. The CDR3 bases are TGTGCCAGCAGCCCAAGCACCGTGAGCAATCAGCCCCAGCATTTT. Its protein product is CASSPSTVSNQPQHF.

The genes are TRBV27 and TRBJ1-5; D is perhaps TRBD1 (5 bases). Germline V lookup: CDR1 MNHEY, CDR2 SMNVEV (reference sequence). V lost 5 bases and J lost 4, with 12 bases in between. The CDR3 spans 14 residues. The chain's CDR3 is CASSGAAQNQPQHF. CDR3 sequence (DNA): TGTGCCAGCAGTGGGGCCGCCCAAAATCAGCCCCAGCATTTT.